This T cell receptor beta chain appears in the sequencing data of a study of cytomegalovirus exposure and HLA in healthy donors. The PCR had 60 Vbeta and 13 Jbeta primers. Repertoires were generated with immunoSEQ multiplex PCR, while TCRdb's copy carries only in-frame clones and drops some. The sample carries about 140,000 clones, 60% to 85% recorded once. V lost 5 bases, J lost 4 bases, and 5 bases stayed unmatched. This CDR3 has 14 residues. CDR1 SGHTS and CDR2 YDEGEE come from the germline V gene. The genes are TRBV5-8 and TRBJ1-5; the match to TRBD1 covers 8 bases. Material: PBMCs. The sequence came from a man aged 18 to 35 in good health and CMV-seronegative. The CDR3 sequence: CASSPRTGNQPQHF. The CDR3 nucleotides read TGTGCCAGCAGTCCTCGGACAGGGAATCAGCCCCAGCATTTT.